This record concerns one T cell receptor (beta chain) sequence. These data are taken from a study of identical twins. TCRdb called the 5' RACE reads again in MiXCR, with one record for every CDR3 protein. The sample consists of hundreds of thousands of distinct CDR3 sequences, about 20% of them appearing once. The CDR3 length is 17 residues. Germline V gives CDR1 DFQATT, CDR2 SNEGSKA (reference sequence). V shed 1 base and J shed 3 bases, with 16 bases lying between them. Another study also made use of these data, one on T cells expressing NK-cell markers. That study reports: Seven HCMV-seropositive donors and one seronegative donor made up the eight sequenced donors.

The chain combines TRBV20-1 with TRBJ2-6; possible D gene TRBD2, 5 bases. Sequences were obtained from PBMCs. This clonotype was obtained from a woman aged 18-29 years in good health. The CDR3: CSARGSHPSGGANVLTF. CDR3 bases: TGCAGTGCTAGAGGGAGCCACCCGAGCGGTGGGGCCAACGTCCTGACTTTC.